The clone carrying this T cell receptor (beta chain) was seen only a few times. Its specificity is unknown. The CDR3 is 15 residues long. Germline V lookup: CDR1 DFQATT, CDR2 SNEGSKA (reference sequence). The junction had 7 bases not matched to a gene; V was cut back by 8 bases and J by 0 bases. This entry is derived from a study of response to subunit inactivated influenza vaccine. Study-wide points: With each seasonal influenza vaccination, the authors suggested, few new T cells are recruited.

Each CDR3 protein is one row after TCRdb ran MiXCR on the RT-PCR reads. The data show approximately 500,000 distinct CDR3 sequences, 10% to 15% seen once. The receptor was derived from a man between 45 and 60 years old who received an inactivated influenza vaccine. The sample in question was PBMCs from blood, obtained 45 days after vaccination. The genes are TRBV20-1 and TRBJ2-6; 7 bases match TRBD1. The CDR3 loop is CSPTGLPSGANVLTF. For the CDR3, the DNA is TGCAGTCCGACAGGGCTTCCCTCTGGGGCCAACGTCCTGACTTTC.